These T cell receptor beta chains were read from a single sample in a study of long-term antiretroviral therapy in people with HIV. Sequencing was performed with immunoSEQ multiplex PCR; in TCRdb, only in-frame clones are kept and a portion is missing. The repertoire holds 32,000 or so clones, with about 74% as singletons. The sequencing used unsorted PBMCs, collected 2 years after starting antiretroviral therapy. These receptors came from a woman between 45 and 65 years old with HIV. Both conserved end residues are trimmed from each CDR3. A D gene is named only where the DNA matches it firmly. Part of the rows lack a size; the others show once, few, many or a class for expanded clones.

v_gene	abundance	d_gene	j_gene	CDR3aa
TRBV5-1	-	TRBD1	TRBJ1-2	ASSYTGTEYGYT
TRBV9	few	-	TRBJ2-7	ASSVGPSSYEQY
TRBV4-1	-	-	TRBJ1-1	ASSQVGSEAF
TRBV5-1	-	TRBD1	TRBJ2-6	ASSWGTDPGSGANVLT
TRBV9	-	TRBD2	TRBJ2-3	ASSVRPSGGTDTQY
TRBV9	-	TRBD2	TRBJ2-3	ASSPQVGTSRGGRDTQY
TRBV19	once	-	TRBJ2-3	ASRQVGGTDTQY
TRBV5-5	-	-	TRBJ1-1	ASSLVLRGGQKAF
TRBV7-9	-	-	TRBJ1-6	ASSPLNKGNSPLH
TRBV11-3	few	-	TRBJ2-3	ASSLRRGSTDTQY
TRBV4-1	once	-	TRBJ2-5	ASSSRPGDQETQY
TRBV5-1	-	-	TRBJ2-5	ASSPGQPEETQY
TRBV19	few	-	TRBJ1-1	ASSLGQLMNTEAF
TRBV2	-	-	TRBJ2-7	ASSGYEQY
TRBV19	-	TRBD1	TRBJ1-6	ASSMGTAYNSPLH
TRBV19	-	TRBD1	TRBJ1-4	ASSTRDRRGEKLF
TRBV29-1	-	-	TRBJ2-7	SVGSGYEQY
TRBV7-8	-	-	TRBJ1-4	ASSSTNEKLF
TRBV19	-	TRBD1	TRBJ1-1	ASRTAGTENTEAF
TRBV14	-	-	TRBJ1-1	ASSRAFEAF
TRBV5-1	-	-	TRBJ2-1	ASSFQVEKEQF